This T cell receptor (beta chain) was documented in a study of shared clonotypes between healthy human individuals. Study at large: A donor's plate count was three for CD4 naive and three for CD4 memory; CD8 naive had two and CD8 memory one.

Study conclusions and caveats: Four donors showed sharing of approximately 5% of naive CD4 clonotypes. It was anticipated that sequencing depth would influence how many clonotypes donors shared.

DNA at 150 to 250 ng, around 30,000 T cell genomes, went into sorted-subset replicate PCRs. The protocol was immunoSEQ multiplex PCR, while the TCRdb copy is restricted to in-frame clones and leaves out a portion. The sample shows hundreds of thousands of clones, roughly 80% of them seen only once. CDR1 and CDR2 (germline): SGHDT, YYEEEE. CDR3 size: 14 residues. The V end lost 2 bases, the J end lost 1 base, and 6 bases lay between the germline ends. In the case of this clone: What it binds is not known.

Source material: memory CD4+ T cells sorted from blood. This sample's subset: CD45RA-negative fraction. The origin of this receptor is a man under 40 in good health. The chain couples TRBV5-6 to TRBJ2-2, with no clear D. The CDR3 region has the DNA TGTGCCAGCAGCTTTAACCAGAACACCGGGGAGCTGTTTTTT. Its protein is CASSFNQNTGELFF. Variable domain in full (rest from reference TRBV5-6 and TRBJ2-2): DAGVTQSPTHLIKTRGQQVTLRCSPKSGHDTVSWYQQALGQGPQFIFQYYEEEERQRGNFPDRFSGHQFPNYSSELNVNALLLGDSALYLCASSFNQNTGELFFGEGSRLTVL.